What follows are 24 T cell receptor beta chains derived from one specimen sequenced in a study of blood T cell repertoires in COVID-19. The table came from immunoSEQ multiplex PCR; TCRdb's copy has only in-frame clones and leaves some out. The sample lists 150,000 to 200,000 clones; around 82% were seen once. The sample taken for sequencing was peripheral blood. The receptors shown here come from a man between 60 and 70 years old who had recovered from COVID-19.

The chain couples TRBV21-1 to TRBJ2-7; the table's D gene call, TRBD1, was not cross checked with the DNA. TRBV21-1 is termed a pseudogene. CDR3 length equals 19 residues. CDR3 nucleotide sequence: TGTGCCAGCAGCACACCCCAACCGGCGGGACAGGGCATCACCTACGAGCAGTACTTC. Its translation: CASSTPQPAGQGITYEQYF.

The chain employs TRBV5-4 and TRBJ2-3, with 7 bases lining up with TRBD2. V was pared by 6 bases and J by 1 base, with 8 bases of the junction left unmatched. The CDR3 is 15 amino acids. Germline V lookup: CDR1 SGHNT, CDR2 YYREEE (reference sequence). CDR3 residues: CASKPSGSRTDTQYF. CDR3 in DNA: TGTGCCAGCAAGCCTAGCGGTTCCCGCACAGATACGCAGTATTTT.

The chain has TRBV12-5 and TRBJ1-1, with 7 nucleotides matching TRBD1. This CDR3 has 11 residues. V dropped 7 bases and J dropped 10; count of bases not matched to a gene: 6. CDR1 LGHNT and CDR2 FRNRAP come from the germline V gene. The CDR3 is CASALGTAAFF. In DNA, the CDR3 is TGTGCTAGTGCCCTCGGGACAGCAGCTTTCTTT.

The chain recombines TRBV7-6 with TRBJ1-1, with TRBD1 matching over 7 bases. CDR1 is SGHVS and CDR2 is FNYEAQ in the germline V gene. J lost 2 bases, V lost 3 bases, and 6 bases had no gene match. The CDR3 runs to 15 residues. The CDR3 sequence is CASSFGQEQNTEAFF. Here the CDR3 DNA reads TGTGCCAGCAGCTTCGGACAGGAACAAAACACTGAAGCTTTCTTT. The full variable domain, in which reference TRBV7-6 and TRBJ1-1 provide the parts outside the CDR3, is GAGVSQSPRYKVTKRGQDVALRCDPISGHVSLYWYRQALGQGPEFLTYFNYEAQQDKSGLPNDRFSAERPEGSISTLTIQRTEQRDSAMYRCASSFGQEQNTEAFFGQGTRLTVV.

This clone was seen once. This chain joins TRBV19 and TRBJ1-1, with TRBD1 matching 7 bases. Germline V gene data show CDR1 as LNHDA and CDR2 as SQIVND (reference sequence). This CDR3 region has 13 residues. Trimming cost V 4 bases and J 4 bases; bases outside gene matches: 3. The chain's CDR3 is CASSRQGRTEAFF. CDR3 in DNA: TGTGCCAGTAGTAGACAGGGCCGCACTGAAGCTTTCTTT.

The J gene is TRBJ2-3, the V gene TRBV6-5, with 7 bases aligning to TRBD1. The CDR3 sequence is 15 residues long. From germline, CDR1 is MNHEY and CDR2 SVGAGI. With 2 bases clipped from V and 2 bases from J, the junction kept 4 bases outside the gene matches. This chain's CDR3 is CASSYGTANTDTQYF. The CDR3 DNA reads TGTGCCAGCAGTTACGGGACAGCAAACACAGATACGCAGTATTTT.

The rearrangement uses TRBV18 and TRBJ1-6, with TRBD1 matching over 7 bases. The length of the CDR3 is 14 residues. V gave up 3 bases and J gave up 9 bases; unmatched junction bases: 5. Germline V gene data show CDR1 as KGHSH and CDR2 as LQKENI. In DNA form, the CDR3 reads TGTGCCAGCTCACCCGACAGGGTGGGTTCACCCCTCCACTTT. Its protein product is CASSPDRVGSPLHF.

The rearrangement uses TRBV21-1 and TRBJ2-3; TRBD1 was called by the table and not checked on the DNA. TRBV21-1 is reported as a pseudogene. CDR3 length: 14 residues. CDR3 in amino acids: CASSLQGASDTQYF. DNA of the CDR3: TGTGCCAGCAGCTTACAGGGGGCCAGTGATACGCAGTATTTT.

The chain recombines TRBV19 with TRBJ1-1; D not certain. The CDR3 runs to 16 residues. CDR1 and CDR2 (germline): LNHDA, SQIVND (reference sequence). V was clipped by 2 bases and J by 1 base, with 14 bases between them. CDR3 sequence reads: CASSILPRERNTEAFF. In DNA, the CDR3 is TGTGCCAGTAGTATATTACCCCGGGAGAGGAACACTGAAGCTTTCTTT.

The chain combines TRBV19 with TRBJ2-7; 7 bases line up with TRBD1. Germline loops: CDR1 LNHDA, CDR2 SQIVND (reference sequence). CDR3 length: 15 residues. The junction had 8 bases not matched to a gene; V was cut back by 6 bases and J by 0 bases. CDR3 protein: CASRGDSRFSYEQYF. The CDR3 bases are TGTGCCAGTAGAGGGGACAGCCGGTTCTCCTACGAGCAGTACTTC. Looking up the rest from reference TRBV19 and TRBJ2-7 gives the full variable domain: DGGITQSPKYLFRKEGQNVTLSCEQNLNHDAMYWYRQDPGQGLRLIYYSQIVNDFQKGDIAEGYSVSREKKESFPLTVTSAQKNPTAFYLCASRGDSRFSYEQYFGPGTRLTVT.

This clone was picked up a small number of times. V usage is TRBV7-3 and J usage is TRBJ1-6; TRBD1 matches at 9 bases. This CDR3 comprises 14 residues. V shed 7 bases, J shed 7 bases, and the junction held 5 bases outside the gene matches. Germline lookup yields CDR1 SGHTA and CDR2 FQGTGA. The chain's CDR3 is CASKQGARNSPLHF. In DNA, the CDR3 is TGTGCCAGCAAACAGGGGGCGCGGAATTCACCCCTCCACTTT.

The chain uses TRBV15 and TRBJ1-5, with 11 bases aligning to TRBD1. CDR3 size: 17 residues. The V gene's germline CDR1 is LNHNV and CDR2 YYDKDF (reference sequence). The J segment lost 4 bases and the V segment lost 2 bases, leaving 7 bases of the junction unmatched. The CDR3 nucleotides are TGTGCCACCAGCAGATGGACAGGGGGCGATGGAAATCAGCCCCAGCATTTT. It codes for CATSRWTGGDGNQPQHF.

The CDR3 nucleotides are TGTGCCAGCGGATATGGGGGGTCTGGAAACACCATATATTTT. Encoded protein: CASGYGGSGNTIYF. This chain connects TRBV4-2 to TRBJ1-3, with D possibly TRBD1 on 5 matching bases. The CDR3 runs 14 residues. The germline gives CDR1 LGHNA, CDR2 YNFKEQ. Trimming removed 8 bases at V and 1 base at J, with 12 bases between.

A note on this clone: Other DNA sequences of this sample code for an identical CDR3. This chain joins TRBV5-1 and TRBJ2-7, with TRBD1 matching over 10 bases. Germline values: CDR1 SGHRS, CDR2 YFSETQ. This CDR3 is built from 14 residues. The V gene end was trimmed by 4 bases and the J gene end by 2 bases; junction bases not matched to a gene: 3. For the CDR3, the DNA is TGCGCCAGCAGCGGAGGGACAGGGGCCTACGAGCAGTACTTC. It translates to CASSGGTGAYEQYF.

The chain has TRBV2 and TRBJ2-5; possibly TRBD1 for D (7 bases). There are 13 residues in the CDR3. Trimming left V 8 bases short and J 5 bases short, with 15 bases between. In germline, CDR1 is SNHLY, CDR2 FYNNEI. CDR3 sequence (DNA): TGTGCCAGCTTAGGGGGCGGAGGGGAGACCCAGTACTTC. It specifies CASLGGGGETQYF.

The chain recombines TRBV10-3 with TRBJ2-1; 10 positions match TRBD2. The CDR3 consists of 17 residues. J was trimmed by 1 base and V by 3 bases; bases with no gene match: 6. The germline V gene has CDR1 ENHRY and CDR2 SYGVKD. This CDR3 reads CAISDIVAGGSYNEQFF. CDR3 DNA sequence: TGTGCCATCAGTGACATAGTAGCGGGGGGATCCTACAATGAGCAGTTCTTC.

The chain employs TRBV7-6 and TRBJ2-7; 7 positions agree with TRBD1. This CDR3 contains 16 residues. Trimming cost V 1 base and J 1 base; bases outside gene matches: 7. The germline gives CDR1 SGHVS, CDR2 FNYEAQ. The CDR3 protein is CASSLEVTGPSYEQYF. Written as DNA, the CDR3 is TGTGCCAGCAGCTTAGAGGTGACAGGGCCTTCCTACGAGCAGTACTTC.

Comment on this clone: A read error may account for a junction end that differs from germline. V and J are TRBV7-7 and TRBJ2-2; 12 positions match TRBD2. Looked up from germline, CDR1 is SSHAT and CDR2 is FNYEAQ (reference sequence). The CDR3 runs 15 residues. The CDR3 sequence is CASSPGLAGTGELFF. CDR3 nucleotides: TGTGCTAGCAGCCCAGGACTAGCGGGGACCGGGGAGCTGTTTTTT.

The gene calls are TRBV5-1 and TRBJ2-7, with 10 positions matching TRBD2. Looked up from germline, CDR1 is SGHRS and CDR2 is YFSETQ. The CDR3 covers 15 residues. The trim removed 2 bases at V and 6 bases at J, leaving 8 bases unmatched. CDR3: CASSFGAGGPGEQYF. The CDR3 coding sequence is TGCGCCAGCAGCTTCGGAGCGGGGGGGCCCGGCGAGCAGTACTTC.

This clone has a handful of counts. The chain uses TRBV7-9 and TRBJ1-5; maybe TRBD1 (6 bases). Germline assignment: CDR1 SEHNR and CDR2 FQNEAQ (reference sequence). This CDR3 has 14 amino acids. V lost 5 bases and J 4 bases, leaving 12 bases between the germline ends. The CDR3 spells CASSLRDTNQPQHF. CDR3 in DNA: TGTGCCAGCAGCCTCCGGGACACAAATCAGCCCCAGCATTTT.

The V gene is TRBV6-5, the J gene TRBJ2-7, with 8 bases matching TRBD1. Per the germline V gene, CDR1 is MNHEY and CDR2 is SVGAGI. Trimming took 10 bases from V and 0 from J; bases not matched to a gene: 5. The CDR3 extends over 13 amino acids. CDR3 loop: CATRQGSSYEQYF. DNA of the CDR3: TGTGCCACTCGACAGGGGAGCTCCTACGAGCAGTACTTC.

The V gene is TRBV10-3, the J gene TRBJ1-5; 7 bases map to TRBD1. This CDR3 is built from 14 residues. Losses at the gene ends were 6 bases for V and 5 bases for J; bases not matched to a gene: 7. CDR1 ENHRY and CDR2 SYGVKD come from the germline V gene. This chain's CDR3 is CAIRGTAGDQPQHF. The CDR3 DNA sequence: TGTGCCATCAGAGGGACAGCGGGGGATCAGCCCCAGCATTTT.

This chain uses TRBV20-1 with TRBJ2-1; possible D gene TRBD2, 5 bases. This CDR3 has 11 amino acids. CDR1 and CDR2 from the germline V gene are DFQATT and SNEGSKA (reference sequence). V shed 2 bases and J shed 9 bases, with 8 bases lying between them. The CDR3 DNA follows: TGCAGTGCTAGACGGGATACTGAGCAGTTCTTC. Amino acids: CSARRDTEQFF.

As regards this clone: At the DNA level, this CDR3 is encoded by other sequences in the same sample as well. The CDR3 protein is CSVGGGGQETQYF. The CDR3 bases are TGCAGCGTTGGTGGTGGAGGCCAAGAGACCCAGTACTTC. V and J are TRBV29-1 and TRBJ2-5; TRBD2 is a possible D gene (5 bases). The CDR3 is 13 amino acids. From germline, CDR1 is SQVTM and CDR2 ANQGSEA. V lost 4 bases and J 1 base, leaving 10 bases between the germline ends.